This T cell receptor (beta chain) was recovered during a study of blood T cell repertoires in COVID-19. Study context: Material from acute and convalescent COVID-19 was sourced from the United States, Italy and Spain. T cells, B-cell-depleted T cells, or PBMCs supplied cDNA or gDNA.

Germline CDR1 and CDR2: KGHSH and LQKENI. CDR3 size: 18 residues. V trimming: 4 bases; J trimming: 4 bases; junction bases outside the gene matches: 15. Study processing details: Estimation of nucleated cell counts was performed using reference gene primer amplification. This table comes from immunoSEQ multiplex PCR, and its TCRdb copy is limited to in-frame clones, with some not included. The D gene and trimming were derived from the DNA, and the V and J assignments and clone size from that table. This table holds around 100,000 clones, 84% found once. This chain uses TRBV18 with TRBJ2-7, with TRBD1 matching over 11 bases. This TCR was recovered from a man aged 70-80 years with active or convalescent COVID-19. The sequencing input was peripheral blood. CDR3 loop: CASSLTRPGGQGGYEQYF. CDR3 bases: TGTGCCAGCTCACTTACTCGACCTGGGGGACAGGGGGGGTACGAGCAGTACTTC.